What follows are 29 T cell receptor beta chains derived from one specimen sequenced in a study of early T cells in non-severe SARS-CoV-2 infection. TCRdb called the 5' RACE reads again in MiXCR, with one record for every CDR3 protein. The table lists around 76,000 distinct CDR3 sequences, about 11% of them singletons. The sequenced sample was whole blood. The receptors here all came from an adult who was a healthcare worker with PCR-confirmed SARS-CoV-2 infection or an uninfected control (not recorded which).

The chain links TRBV11-2 to TRBJ2-7; D is unclear. The germline gives CDR1 SGHAT, CDR2 FQNNGV. The V end lost 1 base, the J end lost 2 bases, and 6 bases lay between the germline ends. This CDR3 is built from 13 residues. CDR3 nucleotides: TGTGCCAGCAGCTTAGTGACCCCCTACGAGCAGTACTTC. Encoded protein: CASSLVTPYEQYF.

The table lists this clonotype with a few counts. The chain uses TRBV18 and TRBJ2-6; D gene unclear. This CDR3 contains 16 residues. V lost 3 bases, J lost 0 bases, and 9 bases lay in between. CDR1 is KGHSH, CDR2 LQKENI, per germline. The CDR3 here is CASSPLADSGANVLTF. CDR3 sequence (DNA): TGTGCCAGCTCACCGCTGGCAGACTCTGGGGCCAACGTCCTGACTTTC.

The chain uses TRBV11-2 and TRBJ2-5, with a tentative D call TRBD2 (6 bases). Germline V lookup: CDR1 SGHAT, CDR2 FQNNGV. The CDR3 contains 14 residues. The V gene lost 0 bases and the J gene lost 7 bases, with 12 bases spanning the gap. The CDR3, as DNA: TGTGCCAGCAGCTTAGATCTAAGCGGGCGGACCCAGTACTTC. Its protein is CASSLDLSGRTQYF. The full variable domain, rest sourced from reference TRBV11-2 and TRBJ2-5, is EAGVAQSPRYKIIEKRQSVAFWCNPISGHATLYWYQQILGQGPKLLIQFQNNGVVDDSQLPKDRFSAERLKGVDSTLKIQPAKLEDSAVYLCASSLDLSGRTQYFGPGTRLLVL.

In its sample, this clonotype was seen many times. This sequence joins TRBV5-4 and TRBJ2-1; D is ambiguous. Germline V gives CDR1 SGHNT, CDR2 YYREEE (reference sequence). V lost 2 bases and J 5 bases, leaving 14 bases between the germline ends. The CDR3 loop spans 15 amino acids. The CDR3 coding sequence is TGTGCCAGCAGCTTCGGGCAGGAATTCCACAATGAGCAGTTCTTC. It specifies CASSFGQEFHNEQFF.

The V call is TRBV7-9, the J call TRBJ1-2; D is undetermined. The CDR3 runs 15 residues. Per the germline V gene, CDR1 is SEHNR and CDR2 is FQNEAQ (reference sequence). V dropped 5 bases and J dropped 1 base, with 14 bases sitting between them. The CDR3 region is CASSPENPYNYGYTF. CDR3 nucleotide sequence: TGTGCCAGCAGCCCGGAGAACCCCTATAACTATGGCTACACCTTC.

This rearrangement joins TRBV7-9 to TRBJ1-2; perhaps TRBD1 as D (5 bases). The CDR3 is made up of 14 amino acids. Germline lookup yields CDR1 SEHNR and CDR2 FQNEAQ (reference sequence). Trimming took 4 bases from V and 5 from J, leaving 14 bases between them. The CDR3 DNA is TGTGCCAGCAGCTCCTCTGACACAGGATATGGCTACACCTTC. Translation: CASSSSDTGYGYTF.

CDR3 sequence: CASSSLLNNEQFF. DNA for the CDR3: TGTGCCAGCAGCTCTCTGCTAAACAATGAGCAGTTCTTC. The chain has TRBV6-4 and TRBJ2-1; D is unclear. Looked up from germline, CDR1 is MRHNA and CDR2 is SNTAGT. The CDR3 has 13 amino acids. V shed 6 bases and J shed 5 bases, with 11 bases lying between them.

This clonotype occurred a few times. The V gene is TRBV29-1, the J gene TRBJ2-3; TRBD1 matches 10 bases. J was trimmed by 14 bases and V by 3 bases; bases with no gene match: 8. From germline, CDR1 is SQVTM and CDR2 ANQGSEA. The CDR3 sequence is 12 residues long. The CDR3 region has the DNA TGCAGCGTTGACAAGACAGGGGGCATTGGGTATTTT. Translation gives CSVDKTGGIGYF.

This clonotype turned up a few times. The chain links TRBV5-1 to TRBJ2-5; 9 nucleotides match TRBD2. V dropped 7 bases and J dropped 5; count of bases not matched to a gene: 18. The germline CDR1 and CDR2 sequences are SGHRS and YFSETQ. The CDR3 runs to 17 residues. CDR3 in DNA: TGCGCCAGCTCCGGCGGGGGCCTAGCGGGGTCCGGGGAGACCCAGTACTTC. The encoded protein is CASSGGGLAGSGETQYF.

The chain combines TRBV11-2 with TRBJ1-2; D is uncertain. The CDR3 spans 12 residues. Germline values: CDR1 SGHAT, CDR2 FQNNGV. Trimming took off 0 bases at V and 4 bases at J, with 3 bases between the two ends. The DNA for the CDR3 is TGTGCCAGCAGCTTAGAAAGCTATGGCTACACCTTC. It specifies CASSLESYGYTF.

This clonotype showed up many times. This chain's CDR3 is CASSSTASNQPQHF. In nucleotides, the CDR3 is TGTGCCAGCAGCTCGACAGCTAGCAATCAGCCCCAGCATTTT. The chain joins TRBV11-2 to TRBJ1-5; D is possibly TRBD1 (5 bases). Between the trimmed V and J ends, which lost 4 bases and 0 bases, there was a span of 7 bases. The CDR3 loop spans 14 amino acids. CDR1 is SGHAT and CDR2 is FQNNGV in the germline V gene.

This clonotype was counted ten times or more. J is TRBJ1-6 and V is TRBV25-1; D gene ambiguous. Trimming took off 0 bases at V and 10 bases at J, with 4 bases between the two ends. CDR3 length equals 12 residues. Germline-derived CDR1 and CDR2 are MGHDK and SYGVNS. CDR3 protein: CASSEYVSPLHF. CDR3 nucleotides: TGTGCCAGCAGTGAATATGTGTCACCCCTCCACTTT.

This clonotype occurred many times. The chain is built from TRBV12-3 or TRBV12-4 and TRBJ1-6; D uncertain. With 6 bases removed from V and 5 bases from J, the gap between germline ends came to 11 bases. The CDR3 contains 14 residues. CDR3 in amino acids: CASRIDGHNSPLHF. The CDR3, as DNA: TGTGCCAGCAGGATCGACGGCCATAATTCACCCCTCCACTTT.

This clonotype showed up just a few times. The chain carries TRBV7-9 and TRBJ1-4; perhaps TRBD1 as D (5 bases). Trimming stripped 2 bases from V and 8 bases from J, with 18 bases between. CDR1 is SEHNR, CDR2 FQNEAQ, per germline (reference sequence). The CDR3 contains 16 residues. The DNA for the CDR3 is TGTGCCAGCAGCTTATCGGGGTTGCGGGGCGGCGAAAAACTGTTTTTT. As protein: CASSLSGLRGGEKLFF. The complete variable domain, with remaining parts taken from reference TRBV7-9 and TRBJ1-4, reads DTGVSQNPRHKITKRGQNVTFRCDPISEHNRLYWYRQTLGQGPEFLTYFQNEAQLEKSRLLSDRFSAERPKGSFSTLEIQRTEQGDSAMYLCASSLSGLRGGEKLFFGSGTQLSVL.

Only a few counts were recorded for this clonotype. The chain combines TRBV7-2 with TRBJ1-5; TRBD1 might be the D (6 bases). With 1 base removed from V and 2 bases from J, the gap between germline ends came to 12 bases. Germline V lookup: CDR1 SGHTA, CDR2 FQGNSA. This CDR3 contains 16 residues. The CDR3 sequence is CASSLDPGAGNQPQHF. Here the CDR3 DNA reads TGTGCCAGCAGCTTAGACCCGGGGGCTGGCAATCAGCCCCAGCATTTT.

This clonotype appeared many times. This chain uses TRBV10-2 with TRBJ2-5; 8 nucleotides line up with TRBD1. This CDR3 is built from 15 residues. With V trimmed by 0 bases and J by 2 bases, 2 bases remained unmatched. CDR1 is WSHSY and CDR2 is SAAADI in the germline V gene. The chain's CDR3 is CASSESDRGQETQYF. DNA for the CDR3: TGCGCCAGCAGTGAGTCCGACAGGGGACAAGAGACCCAGTACTTC.

This chain connects TRBV10-3 to TRBJ2-3; 15 bases align to TRBD2. The germline gives CDR1 ENHRY, CDR2 SYGVKD. The CDR3 covers 17 residues. With V trimmed by 7 bases and J by 2 bases, 7 bases remained unmatched. The CDR3, as DNA: TGTGCCATCAATCCGGGACTAGCGGGGGGCTTCACAGATACGCAGTATTTT. Translated: CAINPGLAGGFTDTQYF.

There are a few counts of this clonotype. The chain recombines TRBV7-9 with TRBJ2-1; TRBD1 aligns across 9 bases. Germline values: CDR1 SEHNR, CDR2 FQNEAQ (reference sequence). V lost 2 bases to trimming and J lost 6 bases; unmatched junction nucleotides: 5. The CDR3 covers 15 residues. The CDR3 DNA reads TGTGCCAGCAGCTTACTACAGGGGGCTGGCAATGAGCAGTTCTTC. Residues: CASSLLQGAGNEQFF.

This clonotype was seen only a few times. V gene TRBV30 combines with J gene TRBJ2-1, with 9 bases lining up with TRBD1. With 3 bases clipped from V and 15 bases from J, the junction kept 12 bases outside the gene matches. CDR1 GTSNPN and CDR2 SVGIG come from the germline V gene (reference sequence). The CDR3 loop spans 13 amino acids. Here the CDR3 reads CAWSGGGRTGAFF. The CDR3 nucleotides read TGTGCCTGGAGCGGCGGGGGAAGGACAGGGGCGTTCTTC.

Many counts were recorded for this clonotype. V is TRBV27 and J is TRBJ1-2; TRBD1 might be the D (5 bases). V shed 5 bases and J shed 5 bases, with 12 bases lying between them. Germline-derived CDR1 and CDR2 are MNHEY and SMNVEV (reference sequence). The CDR3 consists of 13 residues. The CDR3 coding sequence is TGTGCCAGCAGTCCGGGGCCCTTTTATGGCTACACCTTC. Protein product: CASSPGPFYGYTF.

The genes are TRBV30 and TRBJ1-5, with D possibly being TRBD1 (6 bases). From germline, CDR1 is GTSNPN and CDR2 SVGIG (reference sequence). The CDR3 runs to 16 residues. V was cut by 1 base and J by 3 bases, with 16 bases left in between. Written as DNA, the CDR3 is TGTGCCTGGAGTGGGACGGTACAGGGAAACAATCAGCCCCAGCATTTT. Amino acid sequence: CAWSGTVQGNNQPQHF.

The table lists this clonotype with many counts. The CDR3 loop reads CASSWVPGAEAFF. The DNA of the CDR3 is TGTGCCAGCAGTTGGGTCCCAGGGGCAGAAGCTTTCTTT. The rearrangement uses TRBV12-3 or TRBV12-4 and TRBJ1-1; D perhaps matches TRBD1 (6 bases). V was trimmed by 4 bases and J by 8 bases, leaving 14 bases between them. The CDR3 length is 13 residues.

At least ten counts were recorded for this clonotype. This rearrangement joins TRBV4-3 to TRBJ1-1; unclear D gene. This CDR3 is 15 amino acids long. The V and J ends lost 0 bases and 0 bases respectively, with 8 bases between them. Per germline, CDR1 LGHNA and CDR2 YSLEER. CDR3: CASSQDAGMNTEAFF. The CDR3 DNA follows: TGCGCCAGCAGCCAAGACGCGGGGATGAACACTGAAGCTTTCTTT.

The chain carries TRBV2 and TRBJ1-5, with D uncertain. V gave up 6 bases and J gave up 3 bases, with 6 bases separating them. The germline CDR1 and CDR2 sequences are SNHLY and FYNNEI. CDR3 length: 12 residues. In DNA form, the CDR3 reads TGTGCCAGCAGGAGGGACAATCAGCCCCAGCATTTT. Its translation is CASRRDNQPQHF.

The rearrangement joins TRBV4-1 to TRBJ2-5; maybe TRBD2 (5 bases). Trimming stripped 2 bases from V and 2 bases from J, with 21 bases between. The CDR3 length is 18 residues. CDR1 and CDR2 (germline): MGHRA, YSYEKL. CDR3 coding DNA: TGCGCCAGCAGCCAAAGTCGAATAGCGCTCGTAAAGCAAGAGACCCAGTACTTC. This encodes CASSQSRIALVKQETQYF.

The chain couples TRBV5-1 to TRBJ1-1; 7 bases line up with TRBD1. CDR1 SGHRS and CDR2 YFSETQ come from the germline V gene. This CDR3 is 13 amino acids long. Trimming took 3 bases from V and 7 from J; bases not matched to a gene: 6. The CDR3 protein is CASSSRGYDEAFF. CDR3 nucleotide sequence: TGCGCCAGCAGCTCCAGGGGGTATGATGAAGCTTTCTTT.

This clonotype appeared many times. This chain connects TRBV10-3 to TRBJ2-7; 8 bases are a match to TRBD1. The germline V gene encodes CDR1 ENHRY and CDR2 SYGVKD. The CDR3 has 17 residues. The V and J ends lost 7 bases and 3 bases, in that order; junction bases with no gene match: 17. The CDR3, as DNA: TGTGCCATCAATGACAGGGGAAGGGGGTCAGGTGGCTACGAGCAGTACTTC. The encoded protein is CAINDRGRGSGGYEQYF.

As concerns this clonotype: A clone one base away is much larger, so this may be a read error. The chain employs TRBV6-1 and TRBJ2-5, with 7 nucleotides matching TRBD2. This CDR3 has 15 amino acids. Germline CDR1 reads MNHNS; CDR2 reads SASEGT. The CDR3 here is CASGEDRERDETQYF. The CDR3 coding sequence is TGTGCCAGCGGTGAAGACCGGGAGCGGGATGAGACCCAGTACTTC.

This clonotype was detected only a few times. The V and J genes are TRBV11-3 and TRBJ1-2; tentative D call: TRBD1 (6 bases). The CDR3 length is 18 residues. Germline lookup yields CDR1 SGHNT and CDR2 YENEEA. Between the trimmed V and J ends, which lost 5 bases and 1 base, there was a span of 23 bases. The CDR3 nucleotides read TGTGCCAGCAGCACCCGACAGAGTGCGGGGGGCGATAACTATGGCTACACCTTC. Translation gives CASSTRQSAGGDNYGYTF.